These 26 T cell receptor beta chains came from one sample sequenced in a study of cytomegalovirus exposure and HLA in healthy donors. Researchers ran the PCR with 60 Vbeta and 13 Jbeta primers. Produced via immunoSEQ multiplex PCR; TCRdb's table is partial and in-frame only. Of over 150,000 clones in the sample, 80% were seen once. Sequencing was performed on PBMCs. These receptors came from a young man in good health and CMV-seropositive.

There are a few counts of this clone. The chain combines TRBV19 with TRBJ1-5, with 7 bases fitting TRBD1. Germline V gene data show CDR1 as LNHDA and CDR2 as SQIVND (reference sequence). The CDR3 covers 15 residues. V lost 5 bases and J lost 3; bases outside the gene matches: 7. The chain's CDR3 is CASSARDSFNQPQHF. For the CDR3, the DNA is TGTGCCAGTAGTGCCCGGGACAGCTTCAATCAGCCCCAGCATTTT.

This clone was observed once. J is TRBJ1-6 and V is TRBV2, with D maybe TRBD1 (6 bases). This CDR3 has 16 residues. Trimming took off 5 bases at V and 5 bases at J, with 16 bases between the two ends. Germline-derived CDR1 and CDR2 are SNHLY and FYNNEI. CDR3 DNA sequence: TGTGCCAGCAGTTTTATTACAGGGCCCGATAATTCACCCCTCCACTTT. Translation: CASSFITGPDNSPLHF.

The gene calls are TRBV5-4 and TRBJ2-1; 10 bases map to TRBD2. Germline V lookup: CDR1 SGHNT, CDR2 YYREEE (reference sequence). The CDR3 contains 16 residues. The junction had 12 bases not matched to a gene; V was cut back by 5 bases and J by 7 bases. CDR3 residues: CASRTEAGGPSNEQFF. The CDR3 DNA is TGTGCCAGCAGAACAGAAGCGGGAGGGCCGTCGAATGAGCAGTTCTTC. The entire variable domain, with the rest obtained from reference TRBV5-4 and TRBJ2-1, is as follows: ETGVTQSPTHLIKTRGQQVTLRCSSQSGHNTVSWYQQALGQGPQFIFQYYREEENGRGNFPPRFSGLQFPNYSSELNVNALELDDSALYLCASRTEAGGPSNEQFFGPGTRLTVL.

The CDR3 DNA follows: TGCGCCAGCAGCCAGGGCGTGGGAGATACGCAGTATTTT. This sequence encodes CASSQGVGDTQYF. The chain is built from TRBV4-1 and TRBJ2-3; D unresolved. Trimming left V 3 bases short and J 5 bases short, with 9 bases between. This CDR3 is 13 amino acids long. Germline V lookup: CDR1 MGHRA, CDR2 YSYEKL.

The chain links TRBV4-2 to TRBJ1-1; 10 bases are a match to TRBD1. V lost 4 bases and J lost 4; bases outside the gene matches: 12. CDR3 length: 17 amino acids. Germline CDR1 is LGHNA and CDR2 is YNFKEQ. The CDR3 spells CASSPNSGTGDRTEAFF. CDR3 in DNA: TGTGCCAGCAGCCCCAACTCCGGGACAGGGGACCGCACTGAAGCTTTCTTT.

V is TRBV7-2 and J is TRBJ2-7; D gene unclear. This CDR3 spans 13 amino acids. The germline V gene encodes CDR1 SGHTA and CDR2 FQGNSA. Trimming took 5 bases from V and 3 from J, leaving 11 bases between them. CDR3 sequence reads: CASSAPTSYEQYF. The CDR3 DNA is TGTGCCAGCAGCGCACCCACAAGCTACGAGCAGTACTTC.

The rearrangement joins TRBV27 to TRBJ2-1, with D maybe TRBD1 (6 bases). The CDR3 sequence is 15 residues long. Germline V lookup: CDR1 MNHEY, CDR2 SMNVEV (reference sequence). Trimming took off 6 bases at V and 0 bases at J, with 12 bases between the two ends. CDR3: CASRGQYRSYNEQFF. DNA for the CDR3: TGTGCCAGCAGAGGACAGTACCGCTCCTACAATGAGCAGTTCTTC.

The sample holds one count of this clone. The chain is built from TRBV7-8 and TRBJ2-2; TRBD1 agrees at 8 bases. Germline assignment: CDR1 SGHVS and CDR2 FQNEAQ. Germline trimming cut 6 bases from V and 5 bases from J; bases unmatched to any gene: 8. This CDR3 is 15 amino acids long. The CDR3 coding sequence is TGTGCCAGCAGAGCCGGGACAGGTCAGACCGGGGAGCTGTTTTTT. It is translated as CASRAGTGQTGELFF.

The V gene is TRBV6-5, the J gene TRBJ2-5; 9 nucleotides line up with TRBD2. CDR1 MNHEY and CDR2 SVGAGI come from the germline V gene. V trimming: 0 bases; J trimming: 2 bases; junction bases outside the gene matches: 4. CDR3 length equals 16 residues. CDR3 protein: CASSYSSGGRQETQYF. In DNA, the CDR3 is TGTGCCAGCAGTTACTCGAGCGGGGGGAGACAAGAGACCCAGTACTTC.

On this clone: The junction does not match germline at one end; this may be a read error. The chain is built from TRBV6-1 and TRBJ1-1; D perhaps matches TRBD1 (5 bases). CDR1 is MNHNS, CDR2 SASEGT, per germline. The CDR3 sequence is 13 residues long. CDR3 sequence (DNA): TGTGCCAGCAGTGCACCAGGGAACTCTGAAGCTTTCTTT. As protein: CASSAPGNSEAFF.

The V gene is TRBV28, the J gene TRBJ1-5, with 10 bases aligning to TRBD1. Germline-derived CDR1 and CDR2 are MDHEN and SYDVKM. The CDR3 spans 15 residues. The V segment lost 6 bases and the J segment 6 bases; nucleotides outside the gene matches: 8. In nucleotides, the CDR3 is TGTGCCAGCAGCCTCGGACAGGGGGAGGGTCAGCCCCAGCATTTT. This encodes CASSLGQGEGQPQHF.

This chain connects TRBV27 to TRBJ2-2; 7 bases match TRBD1. The CDR3 length is 16 residues. J lost 5 bases, V lost 5 bases, and 11 bases had no gene match. Germline V gives CDR1 MNHEY, CDR2 SMNVEV (reference sequence). This CDR3 reads CASSPRGQVTTGELFF. The DNA for the CDR3 is TGTGCCAGCAGTCCTAGAGGACAGGTCACGACCGGGGAGCTGTTTTTT.

The V call is TRBV25-1, the J call TRBJ2-3, with D unclear. Germline CDR1 and CDR2: MGHDK and SYGVNS. The CDR3 covers 11 residues. The V and J ends lost 8 bases and 3 bases respectively, with 6 bases between them. CDR3 residues: CASAMTDTQYF. CDR3 coding DNA: TGTGCCAGCGCGATGACAGATACGCAGTATTTT. Full variable domain (outside the CDR3, taken from reference TRBV25-1 and TRBJ2-3): EADIYQTPRYLVIGTGKKITLECSQTMGHDKMYWYQQDPGMELHLIHYSYGVNSTEKGDLSSESTVSRIRTEHFPLTLESARPSHTSQYLCASAMTDTQYFGPGTRLTVL.

This chain joins TRBV5-1 and TRBJ1-6; D may be TRBD1 (5 bases). The CDR3 loop spans 13 amino acids. Trimming removed 3 bases at V and 12 bases at J, with 13 bases between. Germline-derived CDR1 and CDR2 are SGHRS and YFSETQ. For the CDR3, the DNA is TGCGCCAGCAGCTGGGGGGACCCGCAACCCCTCCACTTT. Protein sequence: CASSWGDPQPLHF.

The chain links TRBV29-1 to TRBJ1-1; D may be TRBD1 (5 bases). Germline-derived CDR1 and CDR2 are SQVTM and ANQGSEA. The CDR3 has 12 amino acids. V shed 7 bases and J shed 0 bases, with 9 bases lying between them. CDR3 sequence (DNA): TGCAGCGATTGGACATTGAACACTGAAGCTTTCTTT. Protein sequence: CSDWTLNTEAFF.

This clone showed up just a few times. The rearrangement uses TRBV10-2 and TRBJ2-5; TRBD2 matches at 7 bases. Unmatched junction bases numbered 12, after V lost 5 bases and J lost 0 bases. The CDR3 sequence is 17 residues long. In germline, CDR1 is WSHSY, CDR2 SAAADI. The CDR3 nucleotides are TGCGCCAGCAGTATAGCGGGTGGAGTTAGGAACCAAGAGACCCAGTACTTC. It codes for CASSIAGGVRNQETQYF.

In DNA form, the CDR3 reads TGTGCCAGTAGTACTGGGACATACCCATCCTATGGCTACACCTTC. Protein: CASSTGTYPSYGYTF. The V call is TRBV19, the J call TRBJ1-2, with a possible D match to TRBD1 (6 bases). Germline-derived CDR1 and CDR2 are LNHDA and SQIVND (reference sequence). The CDR3 is 15 residues long. Trimming took off 4 bases at V and 4 bases at J, with 16 bases between the two ends.

This chain connects TRBV7-6 to TRBJ2-6, with 9 bases matching TRBD1. V was clipped by 1 base and J by 0 bases; unmatched bases: 4. CDR1 is SGHVS and CDR2 is FNYEAQ in the germline V gene. The CDR3 runs 18 residues. The CDR3 is CASSLEQGANSGANVLTF. CDR3 coding DNA: TGTGCCAGCAGCTTAGAACAGGGGGCGAACTCTGGGGCCAACGTCCTGACTTTC.

V and J are TRBV20-1 and TRBJ2-7; no clear D gene. The length of the CDR3 is 11 residues. Germline lookup yields CDR1 DFQATT and CDR2 SNEGSKA (reference sequence). Trimming removed 3 bases at V and 3 bases at J, with 6 bases between. Written as DNA, the CDR3 is TGCAGTGCTAGCCTCTTCTACGAGCAGTACTTC. Encoded protein: CSASLFYEQYF.

The chain is built from TRBV6-5 and TRBJ1-6, with D possibly matching TRBD1 (6 bases). The V end was cut by 7 bases, the J end by 10 bases, with 14 bases between. This CDR3 has 13 amino acids. Germline V CDR1 and CDR2: MNHEY, SVGAGI. CDR3 protein: CASTPQGGSPLHF. CDR3 bases: TGTGCCAGCACCCCACAGGGTGGGTCACCCCTCCACTTT.

J is TRBJ2-1 and V is TRBV5-4; D remains unclear. The germline V gene has CDR1 SGHNT and CDR2 YYREEE (reference sequence). The CDR3 is made up of 12 amino acids. V lost 3 bases and J 8 bases, leaving 9 bases between the germline ends. The CDR3 sequence: CASSSPPDEQFF. The DNA of the CDR3 is TGTGCCAGCAGCTCCCCCCCCGATGAGCAGTTCTTC.

V usage is TRBV13 and J usage is TRBJ2-1; D is unresolved. This CDR3 spans 13 amino acids. Trimming shortened V by 6 bases and J by 4 bases, and 10 bases separated the two germline ends. Germline V gene data show CDR1 as PRHDT and CDR2 as FYEKMQ (reference sequence). CDR3 sequence reads: CASRDLDYNEQFF. DNA for the CDR3: TGTGCCAGCAGGGATCTAGATTACAATGAGCAGTTCTTC.

The chain recombines TRBV4-1 with TRBJ2-7, with a weak D call TRBD2 (6 bases). In germline, CDR1 is MGHRA, CDR2 YSYEKL. Trimming took off 0 bases at V and 5 bases at J, with 14 bases between the two ends. The CDR3 runs to 15 residues. CDR3 coding DNA: TGCGCCAGCAGCCAAGATCTTAGGGGAGGAAACGAGCAGTACTTC. Translating gives CASSQDLRGGNEQYF.

V is TRBV15 and J is TRBJ1-2; TRBD1 matches at 9 bases. Germline V gives CDR1 LNHNV, CDR2 YYDKDF (reference sequence). There are 15 residues in the CDR3. V was clipped by 8 bases and J by 4 bases; unmatched bases: 11. DNA for the CDR3: TGTGCCACCCGTGGGGGACAGGGTCCCAGCTATGGCTACACCTTC. Its protein product is CATRGGQGPSYGYTF. Full variable domain (outside the CDR3, taken from reference TRBV15 and TRBJ1-2): DAMVIQNPRYQVTQFGKPVTLSCSQTLNHNVMYWYQQKSSQAPKLLFHYYDKDFNNEADTPDNFQSRRPNTSFCFLDIRSPGLGDTAMYLCATRGGQGPSYGYTFGSGTRLTVV.

This clone showed up just a few times. The V call is TRBV4-3, the J call TRBJ2-7; 7 nucleotides align to TRBD1. V shed 1 base, J shed 0 bases, and the junction held 3 bases outside the gene matches. This CDR3 spans 15 amino acids. The germline V gene has CDR1 LGHNA and CDR2 YSLEER. The CDR3 reads CASSQADRASYEQYF. CDR3 DNA: TGCGCCAGCAGCCAAGCCGACAGGGCCTCCTACGAGCAGTACTTC.

This clone was observed a few times. The chain joins TRBV9 to TRBJ1-5, with 8 nucleotides matching TRBD1. J gave up 6 bases and V 0 bases, and 5 bases lay outside the gene matches. The CDR3 is 15 amino acids. In germline, CDR1 is SGDLS, CDR2 YYNGEE. The CDR3 here is CASSVGDRKVQPQHF. The CDR3 region has the DNA TGTGCCAGCAGCGTAGGGGACAGGAAGGTTCAGCCCCAGCATTTT.